This T cell receptor beta chain was obtained from a study of human T cells and chemical hapten exposure. Looking at the study overall: The sensitizer, 2% DPC, was used on around 2 cm by around 2 cm of upper inner arm skin. The study, taken as a whole, reports: Patch test score was positively correlated with the counts of TCRs that had expanded at PT1.

TCRdb called the RACE reads again in MiXCR, with one record for every CDR3 protein. Among approximately 52,000 distinct CDR3 sequences listed, 9.5% to 12% were seen once. Germline CDR1 SGHTA, CDR2 FQGNSA. The germline V and J ends were trimmed by 2 bases and 5 bases, with 12 bases remaining between them. The CDR3 sequence is 14 residues long. Points on this clonotype: What it binds is not known.

Sample time point: patch test 1, 2 weeks after DPC sensitization. Treatment indicated: therapeutic diphenylcyclopropenone sensitization with weekly scalp DPC. Unfractionated whole blood served as the source for total RNA extraction. The sequence derives from a woman aged 40 to 50 with alopecia areata. Some clones in this sample may be carry-over from other donors' samples. The sequencing here drew on whole blood, taken in connection with sensitization to the hapten diphenylcyclopropenone (DPC). The gene calls are TRBV7-2 and TRBJ2-5; possible D gene TRBD1, 6 bases. CDR3 coding DNA: TGTGCCAGCAGCTTATTGGGGGCCGGGGAGACCCAGTACTTC. Its translation: CASSLLGAGETQYF.